This T cell receptor (beta chain) was recorded in a study of blood T cell repertoires in COVID-19. V was clipped by 4 bases and J by 7 bases, with 13 bases between them. The CDR3 is 13 residues long. The V gene's germline CDR1 is SEHNR and CDR2 FQNEAQ (reference sequence). This table comes from immunoSEQ multiplex PCR, and its TCRdb copy is limited to in-frame clones, with some not included. Seen here are over 20,000 clones, around 86% observed once, and the top ten hold approximately 6.1%. The count of this clone is one. This chain uses TRBV7-9 with TRBJ1-2, with D possibly being TRBD1 (5 bases). Sequenced sample: peripheral blood. This clonotype was sampled from a man aged 65-85 years with acute or convalescent COVID-19. CDR3 in amino acids: CASSSRDGSGYTF. The DNA of the CDR3 is TGTGCCAGCAGCTCCAGGGATGGAAGTGGCTACACCTTC.